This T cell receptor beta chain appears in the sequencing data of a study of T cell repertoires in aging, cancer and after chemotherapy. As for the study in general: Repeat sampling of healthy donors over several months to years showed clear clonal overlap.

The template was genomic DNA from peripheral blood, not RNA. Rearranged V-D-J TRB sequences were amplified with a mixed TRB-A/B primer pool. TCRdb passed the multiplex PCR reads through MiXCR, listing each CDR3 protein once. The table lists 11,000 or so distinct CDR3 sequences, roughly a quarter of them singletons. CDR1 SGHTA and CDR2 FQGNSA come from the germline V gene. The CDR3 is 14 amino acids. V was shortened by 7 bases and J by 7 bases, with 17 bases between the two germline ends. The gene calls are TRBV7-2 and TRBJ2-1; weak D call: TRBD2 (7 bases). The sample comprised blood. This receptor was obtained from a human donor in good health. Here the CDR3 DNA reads TGTGCCAGCAAAGGGGGGGGGCGGTTAAATGAGCAGTTCTTC. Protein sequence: CASKGGGRLNEQFF. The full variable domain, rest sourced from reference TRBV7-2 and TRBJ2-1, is GAGVSQSPSNKVTEKGKDVELRCDPISGHTALYWYRQSLGQGLEFLIYFQGNSAPDKSGLPSDRFSAERTGGSVSTLTIQRTQQEDSAVYLCASKGGGRLNEQFFGPGTRLTVL.